This TCR beta chain was retrieved from a study of radiation and T cells in renal cell carcinoma. Study-level findings and limits: Top tumor clonotypes rose in blood 2 weeks post-radiation, then contracted. Pretreatment tumor biopsies were lacking, so baseline clonotypes are unknown.

A single count supports this clone. The antigen remains unidentified. The data were produced by immunoSEQ multiplex PCR, yet TCRdb's version contains in-frame clones alone and is incomplete. The table includes 100,000 or so clones, 86% detected once. V lost 3 bases and J 2 bases, leaving 13 bases between the germline ends. Per germline, CDR1 SGHTA and CDR2 FQGNSA. This CDR3 spans 15 amino acids. Time point specified: baseline pretreatment blood. Treatment specified: 15 Gy SBRT to primary tumor, nephrectomy 4 weeks later. Serial blood draws occurred at baseline and 2 and 4 weeks post-SBRT. Clear cell pathology was present in this patient's renal cell carcinoma.

The sample was blood, taken from a patient whose treatment included radiotherapy and nephrectomy. The V call is TRBV7-2, the J call TRBJ1-1; D remains ambiguous. This TCR was sampled from a man aged 45-65 years with renal cell carcinoma. DNA for the CDR3: TGTGCCAGCAGCTTTTCAATTAACATTAACACTGAAGCTTTCTTT. Its translation is CASSFSININTEAFF.